The 14 T cell receptor beta chains below come from one sample, sequenced in a study of post-analysis software for immune sequencing data (dated by TCRdb to the mid-2010s). Libraries were constructed by PCR. Instrument on record: Illumina HiSeq 2500. To reduce PCR and sequencing biases, unique molecular identifiers were built into the TCR beta cDNA libraries. The public sequencing data were trimmed at Q25 with fastp and processed into clonotypes with MiXCR by TCRdb, which kept only in-frame beta chains. Under each unique CDR3 protein, matching rows form one entry showing the most common genes and DNA. The sample table contains about 770,000 distinct CDR3 sequences; only one count was recorded for around 45% of them. Just under 5% of the sample comes from the top ten. The full study reports these points: A handful of TRBV segments, including TRBV5-6, TRBV5-1 and TRBV20-1, were significantly more frequent in patients than controls.

Antigens for these TCRs are unknown. Specimen: blood. The receptors were gathered from a girl aged 5-17 years with multiple sclerosis.

Remarks on this clonotype: Relative to the germline gene, one junction end is altered; a read error may explain this. The chain couples TRBV27 to TRBJ2-7; 9 positions agree with TRBD1. CDR1 is MNHEY and CDR2 is SMNVEV in the germline V gene (reference sequence). The CDR3 is 18 residues long. The CDR3 nucleotides read TGTGCCAGCAGTCCCAGCCCCCTCGGACAGGGGTACTCCCACGAGCAGTACTTC. Translation: CASSPSPLGQGYSHEQYF.

The V gene is TRBV27, the J gene TRBJ2-7; D gene ambiguous. V dropped 6 bases and J dropped 0 bases, with 6 bases sitting between them. CDR1 is MNHEY and CDR2 is SMNVEV in the germline V gene (reference sequence). The CDR3 is made up of 12 amino acids. The chain's CDR3 is CASRSLSYEQYF. The DNA of the CDR3 is TGTGCCAGCAGATCCCTCTCCTACGAGCAGTACTTC.

This clonotype was seen a handful of times. The chain is built from TRBV7-2 and TRBJ2-7, with TRBD2 matching 12 bases. J lost 2 bases, V lost 0 bases, and 11 bases had no gene match. Looked up from germline, CDR1 is SGHTA and CDR2 is FQGNSA. The CDR3 loop spans 19 amino acids. CDR3 loop: CASSLATTGLAGSTYEQYF. DNA for the CDR3: TGTGCCAGCAGCTTAGCGACCACGGGACTAGCGGGTTCAACCTACGAGCAGTACTTC.

There are a few counts of this clonotype. The chain joins TRBV20-1 to TRBJ2-5; 14 positions match TRBD2. V gave up 4 bases and J gave up 4 bases; unmatched junction bases: 14. This CDR3 spans 18 amino acids. Germline V gives CDR1 DFQATT, CDR2 SNEGSKA (reference sequence). The CDR3 DNA reads TGCAGTGCTACACCCGGGACTAGCGGGGGAAGGAAGGGAGAGACCCAGTACTTC. Translating it yields CSATPGTSGGRKGETQYF.

The gene calls are TRBV7-3 and TRBJ2-1, with 10 positions matching TRBD2. Looked up from germline, CDR1 is SGHTA and CDR2 is FQGTGA. The CDR3 contains 19 residues. The trim removed 2 bases at V and 9 bases at J, leaving 19 bases unmatched. CDR3 sequence: CASSLYGAGGSLLPVEQFF. Here the CDR3 DNA reads TGTGCCAGCAGCTTATATGGAGCGGGAGGGAGTCTCTTGCCTGTTGAGCAGTTCTTC.

This clonotype was seen a handful of times. The chain has TRBV18 and TRBJ2-6; 9 bases line up with TRBD2. The germline gives CDR1 KGHSH, CDR2 LQKENI. Germline trimming cut 2 bases from V and 1 base from J; bases unmatched to any gene: 9. There are 19 residues in the CDR3. CDR3: CASSPSLAGRGSGANVLTF. Written as DNA, the CDR3 is TGTGCCAGCTCACCATCGCTAGCGGGACGAGGATCTGGGGCCAACGTCCTGACTTTC.

The chain employs TRBV4-1 and TRBJ2-1; 11 bases are a match to TRBD2. Germline V gene lookup returns CDR1 MGHRA and CDR2 YSYEKL. Trimming at V came to 0 bases and at J to 4 bases, leaving 5 bases not matched to a gene. CDR3 size: 17 residues. The CDR3 protein is CASSQDGGLAAYNEQFF. DNA of the CDR3: TGCGCCAGCAGCCAAGATGGGGGACTAGCGGCTTACAATGAGCAGTTCTTC.

The chain links TRBV4-2 to TRBJ1-1, with D uncertain. Trimming cost V 1 base and J 8 bases, with 8 bases left between them. The CDR3 totals 12 residues. From germline, CDR1 is LGHNA and CDR2 YNFKEQ. The CDR3 DNA is TGTGCCAGCAGCCAAGTTCCCTCAGAAGCTTTCTTT. Translating it yields CASSQVPSEAFF.

In DNA form, the CDR3 reads TGTGCCAGCAGTTTGGGACAGGGCTTATTCAATCAGCCCCAGCATTTT. Its protein is CASSLGQGLFNQPQHF. V usage is TRBV12-3 or TRBV12-4 and J usage is TRBJ1-5, with 9 bases fitting TRBD1. The CDR3 is made up of 16 amino acids. The ends lost 3 bases at V and 3 bases at J; junction bases unmatched: 6.

This sequence joins TRBV20-1 and TRBJ1-4; 7 nucleotides align to TRBD1. Germline V gene lookup returns CDR1 DFQATT and CDR2 SNEGSKA (reference sequence). This CDR3 spans 16 amino acids. The V gene end was trimmed by 0 bases and the J gene end by 8 bases; junction bases not matched to a gene: 12. CDR3 region: CSARDRKTGVAEKLFF. CDR3 nucleotide sequence: TGCAGTGCTAGAGACCGGAAAACAGGGGTGGCCGAAAAACTGTTTTTT.

The rearrangement uses TRBV7-9 and TRBJ2-5; D may correspond to TRBD1 or TRBD2 (5 bases each). Deletions cut 1 base from V and 4 bases from J, with 13 bases between. Germline V gene lookup returns CDR1 SEHNR and CDR2 FQNEAQ (reference sequence). The CDR3 has 15 residues. The CDR3: CASSLGTHEGETQYF. The CDR3 nucleotides are TGTGCCAGCAGCTTAGGGACACACGAGGGAGAGACCCAGTACTTC. Using reference TRBV7-9 and TRBJ2-5 for the parts outside the CDR3, the full variable domain is DTGVSQNPRHKITKRGQNVTFRCDPISEHNRLYWYRQTLGQGPEFLTYFQNEAQLEKSRLLSDRFSAERPKGSFSTLEIQRTEQGDSAMYLCASSLGTHEGETQYFGPGTRLLVL.

The chain combines TRBV7-2 with TRBJ2-7; D unclear. The CDR3 loop spans 14 amino acids. Per germline, CDR1 SGHTA and CDR2 FQGNSA. V lost 2 bases, J lost 2 bases, and 10 bases lay in between. CDR3 in amino acids: CASSLMVQTYEQYF. Written as DNA, the CDR3 is TGTGCCAGCAGCTTAATGGTCCAGACCTACGAGCAGTACTTC.

This rearrangement joins TRBV20-1 to TRBJ1-5; D may be TRBD1 (5 bases). This CDR3 is built from 12 residues. In germline, CDR1 is DFQATT, CDR2 SNEGSKA (reference sequence). Trimming removed 4 bases from V and 10 bases from J, with 14 bases in between. CDR3 nucleotide sequence: TGCAGTGCTACTCTGGGCGGGGGACCCCAGCATTTT. Protein product: CSATLGGGPQHF.

This clonotype was seen only a few times. The chain combines TRBV28 with TRBJ2-5; a weak D match, TRBD1 (6 bases). The CDR3 totals 14 residues. V lost 5 bases, J lost 2 bases, and 12 bases lay in between. Germline CDR1 MDHEN, CDR2 SYDVKM. CDR3 protein: CASSPPGQQETQYF. For the CDR3, the DNA is TGTGCCAGCAGTCCCCCGGGACAACAAGAGACCCAGTACTTC.